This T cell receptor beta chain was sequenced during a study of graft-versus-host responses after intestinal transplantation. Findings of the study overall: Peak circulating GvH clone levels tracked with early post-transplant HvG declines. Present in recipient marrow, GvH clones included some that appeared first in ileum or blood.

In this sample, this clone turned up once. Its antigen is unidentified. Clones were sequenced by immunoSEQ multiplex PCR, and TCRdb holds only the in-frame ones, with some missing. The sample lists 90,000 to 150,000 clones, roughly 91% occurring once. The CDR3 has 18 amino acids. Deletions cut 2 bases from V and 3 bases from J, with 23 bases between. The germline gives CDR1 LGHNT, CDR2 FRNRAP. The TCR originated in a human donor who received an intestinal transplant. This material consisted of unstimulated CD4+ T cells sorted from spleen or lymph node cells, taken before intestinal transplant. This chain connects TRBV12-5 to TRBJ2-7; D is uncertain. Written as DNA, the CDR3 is TGTGCTAGTGGTTTGCCCATCACTCAGGTTTCGAAAGGCTACGAGCAGTACTTC. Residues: CASGLPITQVSKGYEQYF.